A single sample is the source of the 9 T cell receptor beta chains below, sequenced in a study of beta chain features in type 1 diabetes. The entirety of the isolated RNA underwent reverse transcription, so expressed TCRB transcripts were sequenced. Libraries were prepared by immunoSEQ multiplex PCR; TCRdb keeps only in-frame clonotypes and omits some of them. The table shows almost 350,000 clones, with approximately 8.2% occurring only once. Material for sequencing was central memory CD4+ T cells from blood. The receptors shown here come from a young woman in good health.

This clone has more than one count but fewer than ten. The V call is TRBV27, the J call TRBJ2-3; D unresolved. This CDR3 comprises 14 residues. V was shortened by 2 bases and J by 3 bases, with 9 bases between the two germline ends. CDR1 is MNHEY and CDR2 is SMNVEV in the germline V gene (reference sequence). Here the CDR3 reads CASSLRAWTDTQYF. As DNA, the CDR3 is TGTGCCAGCAGTTTACGGGCGTGGACAGATACGCAGTATTTT.

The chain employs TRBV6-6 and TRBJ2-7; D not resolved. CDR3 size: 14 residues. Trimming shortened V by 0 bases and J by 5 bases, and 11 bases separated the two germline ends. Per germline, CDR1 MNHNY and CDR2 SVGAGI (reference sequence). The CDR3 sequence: CASSYSLVGDEQYF. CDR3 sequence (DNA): TGTGCCAGCAGTTACTCGCTAGTAGGTGACGAGCAGTACTTC.

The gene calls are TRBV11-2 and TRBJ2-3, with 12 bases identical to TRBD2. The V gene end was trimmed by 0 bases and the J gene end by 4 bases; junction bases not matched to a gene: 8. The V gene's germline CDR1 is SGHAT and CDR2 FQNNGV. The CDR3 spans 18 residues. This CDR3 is CASSLEPGLAGNPDTQYF. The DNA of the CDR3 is TGTGCCAGCAGCTTAGAACCTGGACTAGCGGGAAATCCAGATACGCAGTATTTT.

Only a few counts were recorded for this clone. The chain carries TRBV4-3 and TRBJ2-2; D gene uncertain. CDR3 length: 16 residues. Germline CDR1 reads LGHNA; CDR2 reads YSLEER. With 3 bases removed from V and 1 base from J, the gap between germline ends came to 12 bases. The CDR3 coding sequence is TGCGCCAGCAGCCAGAGAACATCAAGGAACACCGGGGAGCTGTTTTTT. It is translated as CASSQRTSRNTGELFF.

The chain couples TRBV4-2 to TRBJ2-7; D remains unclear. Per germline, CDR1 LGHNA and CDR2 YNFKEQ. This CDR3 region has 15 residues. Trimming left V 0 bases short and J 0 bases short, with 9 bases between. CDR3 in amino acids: CASSQEVTSSYEQYF. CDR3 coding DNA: TGTGCCAGCAGCCAAGAGGTAACGAGCTCCTACGAGCAGTACTTC.

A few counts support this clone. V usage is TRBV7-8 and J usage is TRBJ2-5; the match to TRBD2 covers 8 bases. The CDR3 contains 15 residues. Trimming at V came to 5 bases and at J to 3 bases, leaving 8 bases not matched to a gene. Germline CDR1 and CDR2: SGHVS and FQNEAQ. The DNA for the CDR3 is TGTGCCAGCAGCCCTCAGGAGCGGGAGAAAGAGACCCAGTACTTC. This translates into CASSPQEREKETQYF.

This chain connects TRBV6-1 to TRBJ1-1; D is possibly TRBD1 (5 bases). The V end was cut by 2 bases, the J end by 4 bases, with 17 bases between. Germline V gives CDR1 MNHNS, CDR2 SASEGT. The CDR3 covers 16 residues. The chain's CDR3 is CASSESRNQGTTEAFF. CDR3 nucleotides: TGTGCCAGCAGTGAATCCAGGAACCAGGGAACCACTGAAGCTTTCTTT.

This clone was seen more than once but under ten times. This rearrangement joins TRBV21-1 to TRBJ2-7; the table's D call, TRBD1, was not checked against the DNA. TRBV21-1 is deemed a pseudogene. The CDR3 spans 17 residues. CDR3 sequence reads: CASSNPCRDRAYYEQYF. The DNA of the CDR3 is TGTGCCAGCAGCAACCCTTGCCGGGACAGGGCCTACTACGAGCAGTACTTC.

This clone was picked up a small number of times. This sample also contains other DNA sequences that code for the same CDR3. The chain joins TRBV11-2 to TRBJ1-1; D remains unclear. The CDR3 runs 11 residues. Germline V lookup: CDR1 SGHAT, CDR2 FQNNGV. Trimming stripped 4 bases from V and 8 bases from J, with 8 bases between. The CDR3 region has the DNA TGTGCCAGCAGCTCGGGCACAGAAGCTTTCTTT. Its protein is CASSSGTEAFF.